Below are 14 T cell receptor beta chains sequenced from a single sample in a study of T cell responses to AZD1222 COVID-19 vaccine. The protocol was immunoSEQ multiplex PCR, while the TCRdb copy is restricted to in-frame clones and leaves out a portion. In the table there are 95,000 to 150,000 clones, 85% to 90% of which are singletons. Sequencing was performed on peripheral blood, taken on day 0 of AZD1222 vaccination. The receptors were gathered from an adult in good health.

The CDR3 spells CASSFSVNEQFF. CDR3 in DNA: TGTGCCAGCAGTTTTAGTGTGAATGAGCAGTTCTTC. The rearrangement links TRBV12-3 or TRBV12-4 to TRBJ2-1, with D unclear. This CDR3 is built from 12 residues. V lost 3 bases, J lost 7 bases, and 7 bases lay in between.

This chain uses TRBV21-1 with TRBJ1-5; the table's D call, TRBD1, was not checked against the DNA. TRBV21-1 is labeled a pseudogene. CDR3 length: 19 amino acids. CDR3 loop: CASSTVARHPRGRGQPQHF. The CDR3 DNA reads TGTGCCAGCAGCACCGTTGCTCGGCATCCCAGGGGACGGGGTCAGCCCCAGCATTTT.

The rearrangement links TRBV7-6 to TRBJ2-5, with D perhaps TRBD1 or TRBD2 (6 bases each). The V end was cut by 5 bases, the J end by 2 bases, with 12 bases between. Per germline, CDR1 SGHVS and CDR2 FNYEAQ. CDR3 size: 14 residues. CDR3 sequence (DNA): TGTGCCAGCAGCCAACGGGGGCGGCAAGAGACCCAGTACTTC. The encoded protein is CASSQRGRQETQYF.

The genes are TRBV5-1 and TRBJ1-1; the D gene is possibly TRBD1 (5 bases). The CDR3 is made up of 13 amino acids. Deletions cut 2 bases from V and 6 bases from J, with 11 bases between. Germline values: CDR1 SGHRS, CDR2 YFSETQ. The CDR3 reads CASSLGVRAEAFF. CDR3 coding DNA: TGCGCCAGCAGCTTAGGGGTGAGGGCTGAAGCTTTCTTT. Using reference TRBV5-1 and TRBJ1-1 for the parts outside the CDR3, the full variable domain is KAGVTQTPRYLIKTRGQQVTLSCSPISGHRSVSWYQQTPGQGLQFLFEYFSETQRNKGNFPGRFSGRQFSNSRSEMNVSTLELGDSALYLCASSLGVRAEAFFGQGTRLTVV.

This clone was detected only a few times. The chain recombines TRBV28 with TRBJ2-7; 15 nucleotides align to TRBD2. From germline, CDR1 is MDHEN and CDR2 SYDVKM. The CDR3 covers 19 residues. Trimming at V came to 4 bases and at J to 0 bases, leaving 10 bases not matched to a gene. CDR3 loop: CASSSYGLAGGQGSYEQYF. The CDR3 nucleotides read TGTGCCAGCAGTTCCTACGGACTAGCGGGAGGGCAGGGCTCCTACGAGCAGTACTTC.

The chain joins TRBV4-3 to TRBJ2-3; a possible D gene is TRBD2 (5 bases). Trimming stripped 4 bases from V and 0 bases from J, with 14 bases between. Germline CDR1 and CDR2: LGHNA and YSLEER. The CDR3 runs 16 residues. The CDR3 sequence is CASSPGGGISTDTQYF. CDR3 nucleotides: TGCGCCAGCAGCCCCGGAGGTGGGATAAGCACAGATACGCAGTATTTT.

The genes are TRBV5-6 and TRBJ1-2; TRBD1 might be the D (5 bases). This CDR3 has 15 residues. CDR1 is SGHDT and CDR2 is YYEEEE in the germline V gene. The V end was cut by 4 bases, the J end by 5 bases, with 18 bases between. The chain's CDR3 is CASSTSPGRRYGYTF. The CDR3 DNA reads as TGTGCCAGCAGCACCTCTCCGGGACGGAGATATGGCTACACCTTC. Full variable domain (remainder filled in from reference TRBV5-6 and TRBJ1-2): DAGVTQSPTHLIKTRGQQVTLRCSPKSGHDTVSWYQQALGQGPQFIFQYYEEEERQRGNFPDRFSGHQFPNYSSELNVNALLLGDSALYLCASSTSPGRRYGYTFGSGTRLTVV.

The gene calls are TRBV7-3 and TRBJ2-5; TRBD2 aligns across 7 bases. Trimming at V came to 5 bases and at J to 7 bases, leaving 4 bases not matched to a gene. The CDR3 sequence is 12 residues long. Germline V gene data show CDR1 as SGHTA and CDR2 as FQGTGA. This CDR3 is CASSRSGGTQYF. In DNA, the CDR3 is TGTGCCAGCAGCCGTTCGGGGGGGACCCAGTACTTC.

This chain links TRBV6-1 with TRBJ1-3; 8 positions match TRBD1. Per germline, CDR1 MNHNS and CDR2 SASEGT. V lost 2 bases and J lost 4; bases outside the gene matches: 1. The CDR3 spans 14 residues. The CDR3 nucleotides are TGTGCCAGCAGTGAACAGGGGGCAGGAAACACCATATATTTT. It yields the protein CASSEQGAGNTIYF.

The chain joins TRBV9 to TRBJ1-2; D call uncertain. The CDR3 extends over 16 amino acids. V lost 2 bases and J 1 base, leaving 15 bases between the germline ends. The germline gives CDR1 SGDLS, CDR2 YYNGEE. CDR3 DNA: TGTGCCAGCAGCGTGTCAGTCTGGACGGATAACTATGGCTACACCTTC. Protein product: CASSVSVWTDNYGYTF.

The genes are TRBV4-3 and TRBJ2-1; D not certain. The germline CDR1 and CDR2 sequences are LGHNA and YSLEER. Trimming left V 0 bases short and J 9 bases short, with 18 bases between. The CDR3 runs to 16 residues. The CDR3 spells CASSQDRTWAQPEQFF. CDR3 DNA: TGCGCCAGCAGCCAAGATCGGACCTGGGCCCAGCCTGAGCAGTTCTTC.

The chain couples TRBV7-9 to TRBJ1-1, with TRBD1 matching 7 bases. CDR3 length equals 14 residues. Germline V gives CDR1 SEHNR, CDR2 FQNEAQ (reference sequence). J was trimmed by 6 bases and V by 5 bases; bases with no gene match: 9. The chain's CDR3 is CASSGTGVRAEAFF. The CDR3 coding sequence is TGTGCCAGCAGCGGTACAGGGGTTCGCGCTGAAGCTTTCTTT.

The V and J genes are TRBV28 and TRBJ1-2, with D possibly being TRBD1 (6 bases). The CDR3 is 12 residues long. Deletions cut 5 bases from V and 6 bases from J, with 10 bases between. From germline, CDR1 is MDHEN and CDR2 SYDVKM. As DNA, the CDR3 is TGTGCCAGCAGTGGGGGGCCCGATGGCTACACCTTC. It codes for CASSGGPDGYTF.

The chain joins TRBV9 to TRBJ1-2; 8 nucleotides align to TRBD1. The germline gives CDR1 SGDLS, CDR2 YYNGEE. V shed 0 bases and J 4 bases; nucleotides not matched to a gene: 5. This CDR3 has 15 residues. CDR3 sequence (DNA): TGTGCCAGCAGCGTAGATGCAGGGGGCAGCTATGGCTACACCTTC. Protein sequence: CASSVDAGGSYGYTF.